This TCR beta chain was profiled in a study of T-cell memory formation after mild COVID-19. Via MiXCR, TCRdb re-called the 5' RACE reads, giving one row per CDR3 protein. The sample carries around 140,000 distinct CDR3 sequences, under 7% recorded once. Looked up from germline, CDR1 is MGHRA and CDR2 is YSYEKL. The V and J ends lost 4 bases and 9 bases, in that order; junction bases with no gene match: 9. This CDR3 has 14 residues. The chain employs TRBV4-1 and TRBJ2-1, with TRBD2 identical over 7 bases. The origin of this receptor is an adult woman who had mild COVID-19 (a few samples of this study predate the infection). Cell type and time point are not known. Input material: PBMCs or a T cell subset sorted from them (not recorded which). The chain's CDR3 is CASSLGLSEGEQFF. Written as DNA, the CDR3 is TGCGCCAGCAGCCTGGGACTATCAGAGGGTGAGCAGTTCTTC.